These T cell receptor beta chains were read from a single sample in a study of blood T cell repertoires in COVID-19. Only in-frame clones appear in the TCRdb table, and some are missing; sequencing was by immunoSEQ multiplex PCR. The repertoire holds some 85,000 clones, with 75% to 90% as singletons. Sequencing used peripheral blood. The receptors originated from a woman aged 80 or older with acute or convalescent COVID-19. Each CDR3 is given with its conserved first and last residue. Each record gives: CDR3 length, D gene, clone size, V gene, J gene, CDR3 DNA, CDR3 protein. The D gene is left open where the match is weak. The size of a clone is reported for some rows only, either as once, few or many, or as a class for expanded clones.

cdr3_length: 12
d_call: .
clone_size: many
v_call: TRBV2
j_call: TRBJ2-1
cdr3_nt: TGTGCCAGCGATGGACTCTACAATGAGCAGTTCTTC
cdr3_aa: CASDGLYNEQFF

cdr3_length: 16
d_call: .
clone_size: few
v_call: TRBV4-2
j_call: TRBJ2-1
cdr3_nt: TGTGCCAGCAGCCAAGATTTCACTAGCCGGTACAATGAGCAGTTCTTC
cdr3_aa: CASSQDFTSRYNEQFF

cdr3_length: 12
d_call: .
clone_size: .
v_call: TRBV5-1
j_call: TRBJ1-1
cdr3_nt: TGCGTAACCAGGGGATCGAACACTGAAGCTTTCTTT
cdr3_aa: CVTRGSNTEAFF

cdr3_length: 11
d_call: .
clone_size: few
v_call: TRBV2
j_call: TRBJ2-5
cdr3_nt: TGTGCCAGCACGTACCAAGAGACCCAGTACTTC
cdr3_aa: CASTYQETQYF

cdr3_length: 14
d_call: .
clone_size: .
v_call: TRBV19
j_call: TRBJ1-1
cdr3_nt: TGTGCCAGTAGAGAGGCGGGGGCAAGGACTGAAGCTTTCTTT
cdr3_aa: CASREAGARTEAFF

cdr3_length: 13
d_call: .
clone_size: .
v_call: TRBV7-2
j_call: TRBJ1-1
cdr3_nt: TGTGCCAGCAGCTTAGGGGGGGACACTGAAGCTTTCTTT
cdr3_aa: CASSLGGDTEAFF

cdr3_length: 13
d_call: TRBD2
clone_size: .
v_call: TRBV29-1
j_call: TRBJ2-7
cdr3_nt: TGCAGCGTTGCGCGGGAGGAGGGCTACGAGCAGTACTTC
cdr3_aa: CSVAREEGYEQYF

cdr3_length: 17
d_call: .
clone_size: .
v_call: TRBV19
j_call: TRBJ1-5
cdr3_nt: TGTGCCAGTAGTATGGGGGGTTGGGGAGGAGCCGGTCAGCCCCAGCATTTT
cdr3_aa: CASSMGGWGGAGQPQHF

cdr3_length: 15
d_call: .
clone_size: .
v_call: TRBV19
j_call: TRBJ1-5
cdr3_nt: TGTGCCAGTAAGGCAGGGTATGGTGGCAATCAGCCCCAGCATTTT
cdr3_aa: CASKAGYGGNQPQHF

cdr3_length: 16
d_call: TRBD1
clone_size: .
v_call: TRBV18
j_call: TRBJ2-7
cdr3_nt: TGTGCCAGCTCACCACGGACAGGGCAATTAAACTACGAGCAGTACTTC
cdr3_aa: CASSPRTGQLNYEQYF

cdr3_length: 13
d_call: .
clone_size: .
v_call: TRBV2
j_call: TRBJ2-3
cdr3_nt: TGTGCCAGCAGTGAGGGCATCACAGATACGCAGTATTTT
cdr3_aa: CASSEGITDTQYF

cdr3_length: 15
d_call: TRBD1
clone_size: .
v_call: TRBV5-1
j_call: TRBJ2-2
cdr3_nt: TGCGCCAGCAGCTCGGGACAGGGGAACACCGGGGAGCTGTTTTTT
cdr3_aa: CASSSGQGNTGELFF

cdr3_length: 17
d_call: TRBD2
clone_size: .
v_call: TRBV7-2
j_call: TRBJ2-5
cdr3_nt: TGTGCCAGCAGCTCATGGACTAGCGGGGGAGCCAAGGAGACCCAGTACTTC
cdr3_aa: CASSSWTSGGAKETQYF

cdr3_length: 14
d_call: TRBD1
clone_size: .
v_call: TRBV6-5
j_call: TRBJ1-6
cdr3_nt: TGTGCCAGCAGACGGACAGGGGAGAATTCACCCCTCCACTTT
cdr3_aa: CASRRTGENSPLHF

cdr3_length: 13
d_call: TRBD1
clone_size: .
v_call: TRBV6-5
j_call: TRBJ1-2
cdr3_nt: TGTGCCAGCAGTATACAGGGGATTCGCGGCTACACCTTC
cdr3_aa: CASSIQGIRGYTF